Following are 7 T cell receptor beta chains from one sample sequenced in a study of T cells after yellow fever vaccination. TCRdb itself ran the 5' RACE reads through MiXCR, one entry per CDR3 protein. The table shows about 580,000 distinct CDR3 sequences, with about a sixth occurring only once. Specimen: PBMCs, collected more than 4 days after the first yellow fever vaccination. These receptors originate from a man between 18 and 29 years old who received the YFV17D yellow fever vaccine.

V is TRBV30 and J is TRBJ2-1; D might be TRBD1 or TRBD2, each matching 5 bases. CDR3 length equals 11 residues. Trimming took 0 bases from V and 10 from J, leaving 7 bases between them. Germline-derived CDR1 and CDR2 are GTSNPN and SVGIG (reference sequence). The CDR3 sequence is CAWSVGDEQFF. CDR3 nucleotide sequence: TGTGCCTGGAGTGTAGGGGACGAGCAGTTCTTC. The full variable domain, rest sourced from reference TRBV30 and TRBJ2-1, is SQTIHQWPATLVQPVGSPLSLECTVEGTSNPNLYWYRQAAGRGLQLLFYSVGIGQISSEVPQNLSASRPQDRQFILSSKKLLLSDSGFYLCAWSVGDEQFFGPGTRLTVL.

This clonotype occurred a few times. The genes are TRBV27 and TRBJ1-2; D remains ambiguous. Trimming shortened V by 3 bases and J by 0 bases, and 14 bases separated the two germline ends. The CDR3 contains 16 residues. Germline V gene sequence: CDR1 MNHEY, CDR2 SMNVEV (reference sequence). CDR3 sequence (DNA): TGTGCCAGCAGTTTGTGGGGAACGCAGTCTAACTATGGCTACACCTTC. Translated: CASSLWGTQSNYGYTF.

The CDR3 loop reads CASCTQVTWSTDTQYF. CDR3 sequence (DNA): TGTGCCAGCTGCACGCAGGTGACATGGAGCACAGATACGCAGTATTTT. The chain links TRBV3-1 to TRBJ2-3; no definite D call. From germline, CDR1 is LGHDT and CDR2 YNNKEL (reference sequence). V was clipped by 8 bases and J by 0 bases, with 18 bases between them. The CDR3 contains 16 residues.

The chain employs TRBV2 and TRBJ2-4; unclear D gene. CDR3 length: 13 residues. Germline CDR1 is SNHLY and CDR2 is FYNNEI. Between the trimmed V and J ends, which lost 7 bases and 8 bases, there was a span of 15 bases. The CDR3 region is CASKAGPMDIQYF. DNA for the CDR3: TGTGCCAGCAAAGCAGGCCCCATGGACATTCAGTACTTC.

This clonotype was detected only a few times. The J gene is TRBJ2-3, the V gene TRBV7-3; D might be TRBD2 (5 bases). V was cut by 5 bases and J by 1 base, with 13 bases left in between. CDR3 size: 15 residues. CDR1 is SGHTA and CDR2 is FQGTGA in the germline V gene. The CDR3 bases are TGTGCCAGCAGCCGCGCCCATAGCGGCACAGATACGCAGTATTTT. Translating gives CASSRAHSGTDTQYF. Combining the CDR3 with reference TRBV7-3 and TRBJ2-3 gives the whole variable domain GAGVSQTPSNKVTEKGKYVELRCDPISGHTALYWYRQSLGQGPEFLIYFQGTGAADDSGLPNDRFFAVRPEGSVSTLKIQRTERGDSAVYLCASSRAHSGTDTQYFGPGTRLTVL.

This clonotype showed up just a few times. The CDR3 DNA reads TGTGCCAGCAGCCTCGGACTAGCGGGGGGTAGCTCCTACGAGCAGTACGTC. Translating gives CASSLGLAGGSSYEQYV. J is TRBJ2-7 and V is TRBV12-3 or TRBV12-4; TRBD2 matches at 14 bases. The CDR3 runs to 17 residues. Trimming at V came to 6 bases and at J to 0 bases, leaving 7 bases not matched to a gene.

In its sample, this clonotype was seen many times. V is TRBV5-1 and J is TRBJ2-5, with unresolved D. The V gene lost 0 bases and the J gene lost 0 bases, with 6 bases spanning the gap. The CDR3 spans 14 residues. The germline V gene encodes CDR1 SGHRS and CDR2 YFSETQ. CDR3 coding DNA: TGCGCCAGCAGCTTGGGAGTCGACCAAGAGACCCAGTACTTC. Translating gives CASSLGVDQETQYF.